The 12 T cell receptor beta chains below come from one sample, sequenced in a study of blood T cell repertoires in COVID-19 (dated by TCRdb to about 2020). The library was generated by the immunoSEQ multiplex PCR assay. Entries here come from immuneACCESS through TCRdb and include only in-frame sequences with V and J called. Some clones fail to appear in such tables; in the studies checked, an unresolved V gene covers under half of the shortfall, and the cause of the remainder is unknown. This sample gives over 100,000 clones in total; about 79% of them show up just once. 2.5% to 4% of the sample rests with the top ten. The sample taken for sequencing was peripheral blood. All receptors derive from a woman older than 75 with active or convalescent COVID-19.

This chain's CDR3 is CASSAGTGGSPLHF. CDR3 sequence (DNA): TGTGCCAGCAGCGCGGGGACAGGGGGTTCACCCCTCCACTTT. This chain joins TRBV9 and TRBJ1-6, with TRBD1 identical over 11 bases. From germline, CDR1 is SGDLS and CDR2 YYNGEE. V dropped 3 bases and J dropped 9; count of bases not matched to a gene: 2. This CDR3 is built from 14 residues.

The chain employs TRBV6-2 or TRBV6-3 and TRBJ2-1; the D is unclear. Germline V gene sequence: CDR1 MNHEY, CDR2 SVGEGT. V lost 2 bases and J 6 bases, leaving 11 bases between the germline ends. The CDR3 has 14 amino acids. The CDR3 sequence is CASSYPLQSNEQFF. The CDR3 DNA follows: TGTGCCAGCAGTTACCCGCTACAGAGCAATGAGCAGTTCTTC.

V gene TRBV19 combines with J gene TRBJ2-1, with D possibly matching TRBD2 (6 bases). Trimming took 5 bases from V and 1 from J, leaving 6 bases between them. Germline V gene lookup returns CDR1 LNHDA and CDR2 SQIVND (reference sequence). The CDR3 totals 13 residues. The CDR3 DNA reads as TGTGCCAGTAGTCGGGAGTCCTACAATGAGCAGTTCTTC. Amino acids: CASSRESYNEQFF.

This chain uses TRBV27 with TRBJ2-2; 14 bases line up with TRBD2. CDR1 is MNHEY and CDR2 is SMNVEV in the germline V gene (reference sequence). This CDR3 is built from 18 residues. V was pared by 0 bases and J by 6 bases, with 6 bases of the junction left unmatched. In DNA form, the CDR3 reads TGTGCCAGCAGTTTATCGCTTGGGACTAGCGGGAGTCCCGGGGAGCTGTTTTTT. Protein product: CASSLSLGTSGSPGELFF.

This clone came up a few times. The chain employs TRBV5-4 and TRBJ1-4; 8 bases are shared with TRBD1. The V gene's germline CDR1 is SGHNT and CDR2 YYREEE (reference sequence). V shed 4 bases and J 8 bases; nucleotides not matched to a gene: 7. The length of the CDR3 is 14 residues. CDR3 coding DNA: TGTGCCAGCAGCAGAGACAGGGGAGGGGAAAAACTGTTTTTT. Protein sequence: CASSRDRGGEKLFF.

This chain links TRBV4-3 with TRBJ1-1; D remains ambiguous. V lost 2 bases to trimming and J lost 1 base, with 11 bases between them. Germline assignment: CDR1 LGHNA and CDR2 YSLEER. The CDR3 length is 15 residues. The CDR3 spells CASSQFVSSNTEAFF. In nucleotides, the CDR3 is TGCGCCAGCAGCCAATTCGTGAGCTCGAACACTGAAGCTTTCTTT.

The chain has TRBV9 and TRBJ1-3, with 8 bases fitting TRBD1. Germline CDR1 and CDR2: SGDLS and YYNGEE. V lost 0 bases and J lost 0; bases outside the gene matches: 5. The length of the CDR3 is 17 residues. The CDR3 spells CASSVGTGHLSGNTIYF. The CDR3 coding sequence is TGTGCCAGCAGCGTAGGGACAGGGCATCTCTCTGGAAACACCATATATTTT.

The CDR3 sequence: CASSYSTNRQGGYGYTF. The CDR3 DNA sequence: TGTGCCAGCAGTTACTCGACGAATAGACAGGGAGGCTATGGCTACACCTTC. The chain recombines TRBV6-2 or TRBV6-3 with TRBJ1-2; 7 nucleotides match TRBD1. This CDR3 has 17 residues. Germline V gives CDR1 MNHEY, CDR2 SVGEGT. The junction had 11 bases not matched to a gene; V was cut back by 0 bases and J by 4 bases.

The genes are TRBV6-4 and TRBJ2-1; 10 nucleotides line up with TRBD1. Germline CDR1 and CDR2: MRHNA and SNTAGT. V gave up 5 bases and J gave up 8 bases; unmatched junction bases: 9. This CDR3 has 15 residues. This CDR3 reads CASSQGQGLYDEQFF. The DNA for the CDR3 is TGTGCCAGCAGTCAGGGACAGGGGCTTTACGATGAGCAGTTCTTC.

This clone was seen more than once but under ten times. The rearrangement links TRBV27 to TRBJ2-7, with D hard to call. Germline-derived CDR1 and CDR2 are MNHEY and SMNVEV (reference sequence). V was pared by 2 bases and J by 1 base, with 6 bases between. The CDR3 totals 13 residues. CDR3: CASSLRESYEQYF. The CDR3 DNA follows: TGTGCCAGCAGTTTACGAGAGTCCTACGAGCAGTACTTC.

This chain joins TRBV4-1 and TRBJ1-5; D remains ambiguous. The germline gives CDR1 MGHRA, CDR2 YSYEKL. V was shortened by 1 base and J by 1 base, with 8 bases between the two germline ends. The CDR3 has 15 residues. As DNA, the CDR3 is TGCGCCAGCAGCCAAGGGCCCGGGAGCAATCAGCCCCAGCATTTT. The encoded protein is CASSQGPGSNQPQHF.

The chain carries TRBV29-1 and TRBJ1-5, with D perhaps matching TRBD1 (5 bases). This CDR3 spans 13 amino acids. Trimming took off 2 bases at V and 6 bases at J, with 11 bases between the two ends. Germline lookup yields CDR1 SQVTM and CDR2 ANQGSEA. This chain's CDR3 is CSVEQGYGQPQHF. CDR3 bases: TGCAGCGTTGAACAGGGATATGGTCAGCCCCAGCATTTT.